This TCR beta chain is from a study of OX40 agonist ivuxolimab in advanced cancers. Study context: Three patients had partial responses: one hepatocellular carcinoma, two cutaneous melanoma.

Details on this clone: Its antigen is not known.

Study-wide points: Compared with others, partial responders at 0.1-3.0 mg/kg displayed clonal expansion among the lowest.

CDR1 and CDR2 (germline): SEHNR, FQNEAQ (reference sequence). V trimming: 10 bases; J trimming: 2 bases; junction bases outside the gene matches: 1. This CDR3 has 12 residues. The table came from immunoSEQ multiplex PCR; TCRdb's copy has only in-frame clones and leaves some out. The table has fewer than 12,000 clones, around three quarters seen once. The genes are TRBV7-9 and TRBJ2-1, with 8 bases matching TRBD1. The specimen was CD4+ or CD8+ T cells sorted from blood, collected in a trial of the OX40 agonist ivuxolimab. The sequence came from an adult with an advanced solid tumor such as melanoma, head and neck, liver or kidney cancer. In DNA, the CDR3 is TGTGCCATACAGGGGGCCTACAATGAGCAGTTCTTC. The encoded protein is CAIQGAYNEQFF.